A selection of T cell receptor beta chains follows, all from one sample in a study of blood T cell repertoires in COVID-19. Some clones are missing from TCRdb's copy, which holds only in-frame ones; the method was immunoSEQ multiplex PCR. Of about 79,000 clones in the sample, about 90% were seen once. Material for sequencing was peripheral blood. The receptors here all came from a man aged 45-60 years with active COVID-19. Each CDR3 is given with its conserved first and last residue.

19,TRBV4-1,CASRAGPRWPRQERAGYTF
15,TRBV28,CASRHYLRWNQPQHF
12,TRBV24-1,CATWGGNNEQFF
15,TRBV21-1,CASTYRDRGPEKLFF
14,TRBV19,CASSSTGDVSEQFF
13,TRBV7-9,CASIPREGTEAFF
12,TRBV18,CASSPDREGAFF
13,TRBV19,CASSATGIREAFF
15,TRBV5-6,CASSPGQKVSYEQYF
15,TRBV2,CASSDLGGGTGEQFF
15,TRBV15,CATSRASGVRNEQFF
15,TRBV20-1,CSASSASGSVNEQFF
14,TRBV28,CASSQGLGILPLHF
16,TRBV6-5,CASSSRLAGDRDTQYF
15,TRBV18,CASSPAGQANQPQHF
14,TRBV19,CASSLDSVIPGYTF
14,TRBV11-1,CASSRGGTNEKLFF